This T cell receptor (beta chain) was retrieved from a study of shared clonotypes between healthy human individuals. General study findings and limits: In having few donors, the study represented limited genetic and exposure-history diversity. It was expected that sequencing depth would affect clonotype sharing among donors. Against clonotypes common to all four donors, non-shared ones had lower generation probabilities.

Here immunoSEQ multiplex PCR was the method, and the copy in TCRdb shows in-frame clones only, minus some. The sample consists of around 640,000 clones, approximately 96% of them appearing once. Concerning this clone: Its antigen is unknown.

Germline CDR1 MDHEN, CDR2 SYDVKM. The trim removed 6 bases at V and 1 base at J, leaving 17 bases unmatched. The CDR3 sequence is 19 residues long. Naive CD8 populations comprised CD45RO-negative cells positively selected for CCR7, excluding terminally differentiated effector memory CD45RA+ cells. HIV-negative, healthy adults without recent acute infections or vaccinations were the donors. Sequencing was carried out using naive CD8+ T cells sorted from blood. The TCR sequence derives from a woman between 25 and 40 years old in good health. The V gene is TRBV28, the J gene TRBJ2-2, with TRBD1 matching over 7 bases. CDR3 nucleotides: TGTGCCAGCAGAATAACCGGGACAGAAAACCACCTGAACACCGGGGAGCTGTTTTTT. Translated, it gives CASRITGTENHLNTGELFF.